This TCR beta chain emerged from a study of shared clonotypes between healthy human individuals (dated by TCRdb to about 2020). For the wider study: Two women and three men aged 18 to 49 years were included in the cohort. Per donor, leukapheresis produced somewhere between about 0.8 and 9 billion PBMCs. To increase sequencing depth and limit assay-specific biases, TCR repertoire library preparation and sequencing were carried out by different laboratories using diverse techniques. For each donor, three plates each were used for CD4 naive and CD4 memory, two plates were used for CD8 naive, and one plate was used for CD8 memory. The study deeply sequenced blood TCR repertoires of five healthy adults to estimate repertoire size and the extent of clonotype sharing between individuals. Overall results and qualifications from the work: Larger estimated clonotype richness was generally found for naive subsets than for memory subsets. Based on pairwise subsampling, the degree of clonotype sharing among donors was expected to be affected by sequencing depth. Incomplete sequencing was indicated by rarefaction of sorted-subset datasets, despite the large sequencing depth. About 4.5% of naive CD4, around 3.6% of naive CD8, 2% to 2.5% of memory CD4, and around 0.4% of memory CD8 clonotypes were shared across four donors. Because the study included a small number of donors, the genetic and exposure-history diversity represented was limited. Sampling was restricted to blood, and TCR repertoires in tissue are likely to differ from TCR repertoires in blood. Compared with non-shared clonotypes, the clonotypes found in all four sorted-subset donors had higher generation probabilities.

Using the deep immunoSEQ assay, multiplex PCR amplified TCR CDR3 regions from genomic DNA. For each cell subset, the extracted genomic DNA was distributed evenly across all wells of several immunoSEQ 96-well plates, and each plate served as one replicate. For sorted subsets, roughly 190 ng of genomic DNA, equivalent to 25,000 to 35,000 T cell genomes, went into each replicate PCR. Purified libraries were measured with a Qubit 3.0 fluorometer, size-checked on a Bioanalyzer 2100, and measured again with the KAPA Library Quantification kit. Every immunoSEQ 96-well plate was sequenced on a separate single-read 150-cycle Illumina NextSeq 550 flow cell. The paper's processing steps were these. The immunoSEQ output contained only junctional sequences without quality scores, so filtering could not match that applied to full-length reads. To assign V/J genes and CDR3, sequences were annotated against IMGT germline references using PyIR, a Python wrapper for IgBLAST v1.9. Any read was removed if the V/J assignment was weak (E-value above 1e-6), the CDR3 was missing, or the read contained stop codons, out-of-frame junctions, or ambiguous translated residues. A V3J clonotype was defined by an identical inferred V gene, J gene, and CDR3 amino acid sequence. Percentage overlap between repertoires was calculated by dividing the number of shared unique clonotypes by the size of the smaller repertoire. RTK rarefaction, the Chao1 estimator, and Recon v2.1 estimates of unobserved clonotypes were used to assess repertoire richness. For all TCRbeta clonotypes obtained by the gDNA method from four donors, generation probabilities were computed with OLGA. TCRdb holds this immuneACCESS table with in-frame rearrangements only. Some clones are missing; in checked studies, unresolved V genes explain under half, and the rest has no known cause. The V and J calls and clone size come from that table; D and trimming were worked out from the DNA. This sample holds over 400,000 clones; about 96% were observed only once. The top ten clonotypes cover around 0.066% of the sample.

Healthy HIV-negative adults with no recently reported acute infections or vaccinations were included as donors. Only Caucasian adults living in Nashville, Tennessee, USA were represented among the donors. Magnetic negative selection was used to enrich CD4+ T cells, after which naive cells were positively selected on CD45RA and the negative fraction became the memory subset. After blood collection by leukapheresis, PBMCs were isolated using Ficoll-Histopaque density gradient centrifugation and then cryopreserved in the vapor phase of liquid nitrogen. Analytical flow cytometry was used to check the purity and quantity of each magnetically sorted T cell population. Genomic DNA was isolated from every sorted fraction and measured by UV absorbance on a Nanodrop 2000c. About this clone itself: The target of this receptor is not known. Base quality data are lacking; no much larger clone is found one base away.

Counted from cysteine to phenylalanine, this CDR3 has 14 amino acids. Of all the DNA, just the CDR3 is kept, 42 bases in frame from base 1. The germline V gene sets CDR1 to SGHAT and CDR2 to FQNNGV. Deletion took 5 bases off V and 0 bases off J, with a span of 10 bases between the germline ends. Specimen: naive CD4+ T cells sorted from blood. According to the study, the label for this sample's cell subset or site signals: CD45RA+ positively selected. The rearranged segments are TRBV11-2 and TRBJ1-1, with a weak D call of TRBD1 (5 bases match). The receptor's source is a woman in her twenties or thirties in good health. The DNA sequence is given as TGTGCCAGCAGCGTGGACATCATGAACACTGAAGCTTTCTTT. This sequence encodes CASSVDIMNTEAFF.